The clone carrying this TCR beta chain has ten or more counts. This entry comes from a study of T cells in Graves' hyperthyroidism and ophthalmopathy. The CDR3 regions of TCR beta were amplified from RNA transcripts. The study used the HTBI primer set for a first-round RT-PCR of the TCR CDR3. TCRdb independently ran MiXCR on the multiplex PCR reads; one entry per CDR3 protein. Counted here are 450,000 to 700,000 distinct CDR3 sequences, around 42% occurring once; the ten biggest clones make up under 20%. The V end lost 5 bases, the J end lost 1 base, and 14 bases lay between the germline ends. This CDR3 comprises 15 residues. The germline gives CDR1 MNHEY, CDR2 SVGEGT.

Sequenced input: peripheral blood or thyroid tissue (not recorded which). The TCR sequence derives from an adult woman with Graves' disease, either hyperthyroidism or ophthalmopathy (not recorded which). The chain carries TRBV6-2 or TRBV6-3 and TRBJ1-1; TRBD1 might be the D (5 bases). CDR3 coding DNA: TGTGCCAGCAGTGGGATCGACGGGGGGAACACTGAAGCTTTCTTT. It specifies CASSGIDGGNTEAFF.